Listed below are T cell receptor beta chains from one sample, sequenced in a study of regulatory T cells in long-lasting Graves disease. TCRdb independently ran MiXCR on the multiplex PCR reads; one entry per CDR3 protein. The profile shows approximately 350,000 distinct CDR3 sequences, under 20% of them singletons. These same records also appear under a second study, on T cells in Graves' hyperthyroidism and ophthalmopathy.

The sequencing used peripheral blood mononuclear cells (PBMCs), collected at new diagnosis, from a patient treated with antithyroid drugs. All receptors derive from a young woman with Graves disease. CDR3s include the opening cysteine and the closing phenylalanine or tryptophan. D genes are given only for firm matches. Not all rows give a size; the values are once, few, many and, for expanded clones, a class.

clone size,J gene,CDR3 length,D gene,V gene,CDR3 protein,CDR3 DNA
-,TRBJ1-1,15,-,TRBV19,CASSITVSANTEAFF,TGTGCCAGTAGTATTACGGTGTCAGCGAACACTGAAGCTTTCTTT
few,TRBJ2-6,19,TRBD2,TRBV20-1,CSARDITSGTYSGANVLTF,TGCAGTGCTAGAGATATTACTAGCGGGACCTACTCTGGGGCCAACGTCCTGACTTTC
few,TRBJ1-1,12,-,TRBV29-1,CSAGSLGVEAFF,TGCAGCGCCGGCTCTTTAGGGGTCGAAGCTTTCTTT
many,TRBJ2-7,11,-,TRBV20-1,CSASGAYEQYF,TGCAGTGCTAGTGGGGCCTACGAGCAGTACTTC
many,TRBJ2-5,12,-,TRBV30,CAWIPKLETQYF,TGTGCCTGGATTCCTAAATTAGAGACCCAGTACTTC
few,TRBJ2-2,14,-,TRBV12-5,CASGPDSGTGELFF,TGTGCTAGTGGTCCGGATTCGGGCACCGGGGAGCTGTTTTTT
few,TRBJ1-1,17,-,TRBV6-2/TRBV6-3,CASSETDRLLQGTEAFF,TGTGCCAGCAGTGAAACTGATCGACTCCTCCAAGGGACTGAAGCTTTCTTT
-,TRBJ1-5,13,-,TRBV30,CAWGGRGNQPQHF,TGTGCCTGGGGTGGGAGGGGAAATCAGCCCCAGCATTTT
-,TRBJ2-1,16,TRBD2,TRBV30,CAWNAGLAVPRGEQFF,TGTGCCTGGAACGCGGGACTAGCGGTCCCTCGTGGTGAGCAGTTCTTC
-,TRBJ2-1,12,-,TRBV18,CASSSEFSEQFF,TGTGCCAGCTCCTCTGAGTTCAGTGAGCAGTTCTTC
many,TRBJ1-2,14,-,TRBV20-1,CSARVGTAFYGYTF,TGCAGTGCTAGAGTCGGCACAGCTTTCTATGGCTACACCTTC
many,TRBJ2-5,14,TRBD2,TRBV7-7,CASSPGLIRETQYF,TGTGCTAGCAGCCCGGGACTAATTAGGGAGACCCAGTACTTC
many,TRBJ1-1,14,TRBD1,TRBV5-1,CASSWGQANTEAFF,TGCGCCAGCAGCTGGGGACAGGCGAACACTGAAGCTTTCTTT
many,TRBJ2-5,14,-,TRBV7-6,CASSSGPVQETQYF,TGTGCCAGCAGCTCAGGCCCGGTCCAAGAGACCCAGTACTTC
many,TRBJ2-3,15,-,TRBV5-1,CASSLMGRRGDTQYF,TGCGCCAGCAGCTTAATGGGGCGGCGGGGAGATACGCAGTATTTT
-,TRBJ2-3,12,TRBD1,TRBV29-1,CSVGTGGDTQYF,TGCAGCGTTGGGACAGGCGGGGATACGCAGTATTTT
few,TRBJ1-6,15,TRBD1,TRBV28,CASRLGTGVSSPLHF,TGTGCCAGCAGACTGGGGACAGGCGTAAGCTCACCCCTCCACTTT
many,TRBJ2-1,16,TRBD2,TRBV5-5,CASSKNPGLEPYEQFF,TGTGCCAGCAGCAAGAACCCGGGACTAGAACCCTATGAGCAGTTCTTC
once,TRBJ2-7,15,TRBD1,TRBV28,CASRSPTGQGDEQYF,TGTGCCAGCAGATCCCCGACGGGACAGGGGGACGAGCAGTACTTC
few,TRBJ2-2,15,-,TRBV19,CASSIDSPGTGELFF,TGTGCCAGTAGTATAGACTCTCCGGGGACCGGGGAGCTGTTTTTT
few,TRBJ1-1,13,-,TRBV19,CASSMTANTEAFF,TGTGCCAGTAGTATGACAGCGAACACTGAAGCTTTCTTT
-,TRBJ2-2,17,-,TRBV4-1,CASSQDPARANTGELFF,TGTGCCAGCAGCCAAGATCCGGCGCGCGCGAACACCGGGGAGCTGTTTTTT
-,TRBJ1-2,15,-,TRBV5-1,CASSLAAGTNYGYTF,TGCGCCAGCAGCTTGGCGGCAGGGACTAACTATGGCTACACCTTC
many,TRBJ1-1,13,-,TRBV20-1,CSAPAIPGGEAFF,TGCAGTGCCCCTGCCATCCCGGGGGGTGAAGCTTTCTTT
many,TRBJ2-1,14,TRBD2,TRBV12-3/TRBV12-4,CASENSGFYNEQFF,TGTGCCAGCGAAAATAGCGGGTTTTACAATGAGCAGTTCTTC
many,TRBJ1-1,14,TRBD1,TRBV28,CASMTGGLNTEAFF,TGTGCCAGCATGACAGGGGGCTTGAACACTGAAGCTTTCTTT
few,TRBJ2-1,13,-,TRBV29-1,CSVAGGSYNEQFF,TGCAGCGTTGCAGGTGGCTCCTACAATGAGCAGTTCTTC
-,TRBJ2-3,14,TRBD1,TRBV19,CASSRDRRTDTQYF,TGTGCCAGTAGCCGGGACAGGAGAACAGATACGCAGTATTTT
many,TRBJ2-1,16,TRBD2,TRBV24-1,CATSERTLAGGNEQFF,TGTGCCACCAGTGAACGTACGCTAGCGGGGGGAAATGAGCAGTTCTTC
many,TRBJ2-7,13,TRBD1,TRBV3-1,CASSLQGAQVQYF,TGTGCCAGCAGCCTTCAGGGGGCGCAAGTGCAGTACTTC
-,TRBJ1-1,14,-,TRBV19,CASSPGRSGTEAFF,TGTGCCAGTAGTCCGGGACGATCGGGCACTGAAGCTTTCTTT
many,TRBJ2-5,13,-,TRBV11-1,CASSDRLQETQYF,TGTGCCAGCAGCGATAGACTACAAGAGACCCAGTACTTC
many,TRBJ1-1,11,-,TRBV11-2,CASTRKVEAFF,TGTGCCAGCACCCGTAAGGTTGAAGCTTTCTTT
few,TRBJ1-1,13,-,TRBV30,CAWSPQVNTEAFF,TGTGCCTGGAGTCCTCAAGTGAACACTGAAGCTTTCTTT
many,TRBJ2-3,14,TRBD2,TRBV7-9,CAGSGSGGTDTQYF,TGTGCCGGCAGTGGCAGCGGGGGGACAGATACGCAGTATTTT
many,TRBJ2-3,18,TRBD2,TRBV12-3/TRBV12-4,CASSLLAGGITSTDTQYF,TGTGCCAGCAGTTTACTGGCGGGGGGAATTACTAGCACAGATACGCAGTATTTT
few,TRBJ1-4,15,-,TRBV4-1,CASSQDQGSSEKLFF,TGCGCCAGCAGCCAAGATCAAGGGTCGAGTGAAAAACTGTTTTTT
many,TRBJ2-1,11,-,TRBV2,CASRETDEQFF,TGTGCCAGCAGAGAGACAGACGAGCAGTTCTTC
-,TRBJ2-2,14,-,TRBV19,CASSAGSNTGELFF,TGTGCCAGTAGTGCCGGGTCTAACACCGGGGAGCTGTTTTTT
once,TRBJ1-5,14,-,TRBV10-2,CASTRTDSNQPQHF,TGCGCCAGCACCAGAACGGATAGCAATCAGCCCCAGCATTTT
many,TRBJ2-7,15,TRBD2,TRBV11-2,CASSPNVAGGPEQYF,TGTGCCAGCAGCCCTAATGTAGCGGGAGGGCCCGAGCAGTACTTC
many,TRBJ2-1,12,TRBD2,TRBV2,CASKGLANEQFF,TGTGCCAGCAAGGGACTAGCGAATGAGCAGTTCTTC
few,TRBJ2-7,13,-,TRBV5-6,CASRRGGPYEQYF,TGTGCCAGCAGACGCGGGGGCCCCTACGAGCAGTACTTC
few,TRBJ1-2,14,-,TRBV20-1,CSARVGGRAFGYTF,TGCAGTGCTAGAGTGGGGGGCAGGGCTTTTGGCTACACCTTC
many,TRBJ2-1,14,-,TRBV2,CASSGTDSYNEQFF,TGTGCCAGCAGTGGAACAGATTCCTACAATGAGCAGTTCTTC
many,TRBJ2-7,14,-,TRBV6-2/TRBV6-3,CASSYHLRSNEQYF,TGTGCCAGCAGTTACCACCTACGGTCGAACGAGCAGTACTTC
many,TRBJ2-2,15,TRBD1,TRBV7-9,CASSLTGVNTGELFF,TGTGCCAGCAGCTTAACAGGGGTTAACACCGGGGAGCTGTTTTTT
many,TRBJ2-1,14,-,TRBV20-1,CSATRTGGRNEQFF,TGCAGTGCCACCCGGACGGGGGGCCGAAATGAGCAGTTCTTC
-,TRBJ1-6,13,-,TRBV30,CAWTGTSNSPLHF,TGTGCCTGGACCGGGACCAGTAATTCACCCCTCCACTTT
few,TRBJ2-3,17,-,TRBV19,CASTSTGRGRSTDTQYF,TGTGCCAGTACCTCCACGGGGCGGGGAAGAAGCACAGATACGCAGTATTTT
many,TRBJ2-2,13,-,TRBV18,CASSPTEAGELFF,TGTGCCAGCTCCCCAACGGAGGCCGGGGAGCTGTTTTTT
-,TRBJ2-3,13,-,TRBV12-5,CASGLSAGNTQYF,TGTGCTAGTGGTTTGAGTGCGGGGAATACGCAGTATTTT
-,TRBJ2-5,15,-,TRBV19,CASSPVRGVGETQYF,TGTGCCAGTAGCCCCGTCAGGGGCGTCGGGGAGACCCAGTACTTC
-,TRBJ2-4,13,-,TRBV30,CAWSVGGAGIQYF,TGTGCCTGGAGTGTAGGGGGGGCAGGGATTCAGTACTTC
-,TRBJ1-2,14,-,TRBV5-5,CASSLSGFYYGYTF,TGTGCCAGCAGCTTATCAGGGTTTTACTATGGCTACACCTTC
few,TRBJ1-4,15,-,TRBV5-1,CASSLGMGPNEKLFF,TGCGCCAGCAGCCTGGGCATGGGACCTAATGAAAAACTGTTTTTT
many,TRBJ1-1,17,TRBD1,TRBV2,CASSERGTGWVNTEAFF,TGTGCCAGCAGTGAGAGAGGGACAGGGTGGGTCAACACTGAAGCTTTCTTT